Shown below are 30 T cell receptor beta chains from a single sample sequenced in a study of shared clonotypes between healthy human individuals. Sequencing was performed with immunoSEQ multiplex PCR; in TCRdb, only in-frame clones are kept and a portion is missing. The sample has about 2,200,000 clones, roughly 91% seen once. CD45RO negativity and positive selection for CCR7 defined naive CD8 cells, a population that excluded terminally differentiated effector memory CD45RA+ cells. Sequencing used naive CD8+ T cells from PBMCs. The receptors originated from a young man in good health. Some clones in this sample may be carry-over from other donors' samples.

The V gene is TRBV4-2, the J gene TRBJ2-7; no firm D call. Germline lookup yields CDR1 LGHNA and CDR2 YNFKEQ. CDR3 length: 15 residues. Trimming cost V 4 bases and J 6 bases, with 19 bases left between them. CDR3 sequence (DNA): TGTGCCAGCAGCCCCCACGGACCACGTGCCTCCGAGCAGTACTTC. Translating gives CASSPHGPRASEQYF.

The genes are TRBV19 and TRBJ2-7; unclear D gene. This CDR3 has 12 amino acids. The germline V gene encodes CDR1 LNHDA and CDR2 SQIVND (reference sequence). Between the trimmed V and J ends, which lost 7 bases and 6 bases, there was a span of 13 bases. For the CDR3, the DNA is TGTGCCAGTATGTCGGCATCAAGCGAGCAGTACTTC. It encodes CASMSASSEQYF.

DNA of the CDR3: TGTGCCAGCCGCCGAGTAGGGGTAGATGAAAAACTGTTTTTT. Translation gives CASRRVGVDEKLFF. The V and J genes are TRBV2 and TRBJ1-4, with a tentative D call TRBD1 (5 bases). Germline V gene lookup returns CDR1 SNHLY and CDR2 FYNNEI. The CDR3 loop spans 14 amino acids. V lost 8 bases, J lost 6 bases, and 16 bases lay in between.

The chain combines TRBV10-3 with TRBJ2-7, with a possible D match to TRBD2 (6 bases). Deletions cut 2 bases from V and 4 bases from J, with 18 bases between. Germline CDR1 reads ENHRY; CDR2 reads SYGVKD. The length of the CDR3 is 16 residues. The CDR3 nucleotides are TGTGCCATCAGTGAGCCGGGACTCCACGAGGCTTACGAGCAGTACTTC. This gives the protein CAISEPGLHEAYEQYF.

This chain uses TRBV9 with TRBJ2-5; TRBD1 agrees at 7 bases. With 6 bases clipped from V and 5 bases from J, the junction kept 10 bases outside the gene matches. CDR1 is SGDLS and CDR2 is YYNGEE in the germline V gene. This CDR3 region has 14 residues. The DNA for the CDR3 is TGTGCCAGCAACCCCACAGGGGCGCATGAGACCCAGTACTTC. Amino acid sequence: CASNPTGAHETQYF.

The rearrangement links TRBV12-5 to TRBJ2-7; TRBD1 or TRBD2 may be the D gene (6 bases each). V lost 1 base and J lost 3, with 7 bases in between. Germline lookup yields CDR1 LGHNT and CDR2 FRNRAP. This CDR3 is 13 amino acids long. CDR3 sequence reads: CASGLEGGYEQYF. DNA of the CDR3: TGTGCTAGTGGTTTGGAGGGGGGCTACGAGCAGTACTTC.

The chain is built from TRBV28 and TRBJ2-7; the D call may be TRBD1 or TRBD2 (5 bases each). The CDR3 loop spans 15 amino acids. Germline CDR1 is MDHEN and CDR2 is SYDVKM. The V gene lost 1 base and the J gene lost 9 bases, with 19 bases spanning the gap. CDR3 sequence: CASSLSRGPLRRQYF. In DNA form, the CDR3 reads TGTGCCAGCAGTTTATCCCGGGGACCTCTACGCCGGCAGTACTTC.

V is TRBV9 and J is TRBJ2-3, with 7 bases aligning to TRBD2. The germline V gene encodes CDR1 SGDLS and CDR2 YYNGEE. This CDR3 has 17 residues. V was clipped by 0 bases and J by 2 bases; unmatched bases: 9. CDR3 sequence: CASSVAGGGSHTDTQYF. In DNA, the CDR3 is TGTGCCAGCAGCGTAGCTGGGGGGGGAAGTCACACAGATACGCAGTATTTT.

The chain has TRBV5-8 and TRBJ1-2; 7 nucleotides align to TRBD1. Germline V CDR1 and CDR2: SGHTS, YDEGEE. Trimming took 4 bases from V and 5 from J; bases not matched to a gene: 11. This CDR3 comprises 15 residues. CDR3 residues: CASSPLRQGNYGYTF. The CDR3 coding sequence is TGTGCCAGCAGCCCTCTCCGACAGGGAAATTATGGCTACACCTTC. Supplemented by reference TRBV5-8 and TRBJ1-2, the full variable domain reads EAGVTQSPTHLIKTRGQQATLRCSPISGHTSVYWYQQALGLGLQFLLWYDEGEERNRGNFPPRFSGRQFPNYSSELNVNALELEDSALYLCASSPLRQGNYGYTFGSGTRLTVV.

DNA of the CDR3: TGTGCCAGCAGCGGAGGCGGGGGAGGTGAGGGTGTGAACACTGAAGCTTTCTTT. Protein product: CASSGGGGGEGVNTEAFF. The chain couples TRBV9 to TRBJ1-1; D is possibly TRBD1 (5 bases). Germline lookup yields CDR1 SGDLS and CDR2 YYNGEE. The CDR3 is 18 amino acids. V was trimmed by 3 bases and J by 0 bases, leaving 21 bases between them.

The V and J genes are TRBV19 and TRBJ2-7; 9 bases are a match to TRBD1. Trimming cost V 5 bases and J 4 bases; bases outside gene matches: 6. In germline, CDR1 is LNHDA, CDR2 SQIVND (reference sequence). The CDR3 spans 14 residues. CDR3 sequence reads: CASSRRDRAYEQYF. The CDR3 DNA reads TGTGCCAGTAGTCGACGGGACAGGGCGTACGAGCAGTACTTC.

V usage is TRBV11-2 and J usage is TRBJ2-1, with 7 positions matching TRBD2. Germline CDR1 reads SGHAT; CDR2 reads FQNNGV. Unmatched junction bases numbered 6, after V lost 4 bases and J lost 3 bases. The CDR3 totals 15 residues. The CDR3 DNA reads TGTGCCAGCAGCTCCACTAGCGACTACTACAATGAGCAGTTCTTC. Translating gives CASSSTSDYYNEQFF.

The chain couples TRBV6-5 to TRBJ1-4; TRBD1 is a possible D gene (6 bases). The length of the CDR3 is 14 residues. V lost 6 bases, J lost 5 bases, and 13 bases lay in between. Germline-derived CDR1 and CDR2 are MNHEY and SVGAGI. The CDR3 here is CASSSRGANEKLFF. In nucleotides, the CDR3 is TGTGCCAGCAGCTCACGGGGGGCAAATGAAAAACTGTTTTTT.

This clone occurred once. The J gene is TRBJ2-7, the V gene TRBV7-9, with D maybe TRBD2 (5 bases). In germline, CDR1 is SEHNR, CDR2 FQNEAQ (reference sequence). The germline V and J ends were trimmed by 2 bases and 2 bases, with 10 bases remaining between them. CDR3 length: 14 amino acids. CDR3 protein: CASSLWETPYEQYF. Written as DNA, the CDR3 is TGTGCCAGCAGCTTATGGGAGACGCCCTACGAGCAGTACTTC.

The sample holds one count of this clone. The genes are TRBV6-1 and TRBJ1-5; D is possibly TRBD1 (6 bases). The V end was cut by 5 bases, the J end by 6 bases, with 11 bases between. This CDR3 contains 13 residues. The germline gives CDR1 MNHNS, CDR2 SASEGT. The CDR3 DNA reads TGTGCCAGCAGTATACAGGGTCCTCAGCCCCAGCATTTT. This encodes CASSIQGPQPQHF.

CDR3 sequence reads: CASSLAEGAGNTIYF. CDR3 nucleotide sequence: TGCGCCAGCAGCTTGGCCGAGGGGGCTGGAAACACCATATATTTT. This rearrangement joins TRBV5-1 to TRBJ1-3, with D perhaps TRBD1 (6 bases). The germline gives CDR1 SGHRS, CDR2 YFSETQ. The V end was cut by 0 bases, the J end by 2 bases, with 9 bases between. The CDR3 consists of 15 residues.

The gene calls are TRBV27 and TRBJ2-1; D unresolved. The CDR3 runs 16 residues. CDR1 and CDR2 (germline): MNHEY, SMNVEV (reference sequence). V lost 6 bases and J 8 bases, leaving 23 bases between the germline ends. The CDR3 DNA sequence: TGTGCCAGCAGCACAACATGGAGACAAGGCGAGCATGAGCAGTTCTTC. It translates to CASSTTWRQGEHEQFF.

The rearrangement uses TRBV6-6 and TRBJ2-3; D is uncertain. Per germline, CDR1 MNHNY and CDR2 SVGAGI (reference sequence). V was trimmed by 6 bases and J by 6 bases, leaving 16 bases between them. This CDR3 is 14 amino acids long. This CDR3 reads CASSSTRLGDTQYF. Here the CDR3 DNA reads TGTGCCAGCAGCTCCACCCGACTTGGGGATACGCAGTATTTT.

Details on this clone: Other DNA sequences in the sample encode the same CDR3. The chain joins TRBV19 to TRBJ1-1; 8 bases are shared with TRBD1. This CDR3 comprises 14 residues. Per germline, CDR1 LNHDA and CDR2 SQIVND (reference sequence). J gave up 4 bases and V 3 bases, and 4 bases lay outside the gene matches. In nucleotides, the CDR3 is TGTGCCAGTAGTATTGGAACAGGGGGCACTGAAGCTTTCTTT. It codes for CASSIGTGGTEAFF.

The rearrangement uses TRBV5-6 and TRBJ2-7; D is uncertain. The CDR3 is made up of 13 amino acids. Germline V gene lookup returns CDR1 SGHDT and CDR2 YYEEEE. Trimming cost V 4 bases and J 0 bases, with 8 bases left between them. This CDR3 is CASSPTPSYEQYF. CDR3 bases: TGTGCCAGCAGCCCGACCCCCTCCTACGAGCAGTACTTC.

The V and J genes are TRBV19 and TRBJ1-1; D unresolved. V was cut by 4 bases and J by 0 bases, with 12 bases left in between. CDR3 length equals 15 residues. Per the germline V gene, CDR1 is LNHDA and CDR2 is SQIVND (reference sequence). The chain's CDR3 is CASSTQTRMNTEAFF. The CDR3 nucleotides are TGTGCCAGTAGTACTCAGACAAGAATGAACACTGAAGCTTTCTTT.

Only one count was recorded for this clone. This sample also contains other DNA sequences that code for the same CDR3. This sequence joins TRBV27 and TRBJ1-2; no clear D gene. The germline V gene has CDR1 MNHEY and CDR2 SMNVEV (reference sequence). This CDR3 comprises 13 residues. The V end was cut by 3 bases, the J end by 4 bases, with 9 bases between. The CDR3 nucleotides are TGTGCCAGCAGTTTCTCCGCCGGCTATGGCTACACCTTC. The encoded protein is CASSFSAGYGYTF.

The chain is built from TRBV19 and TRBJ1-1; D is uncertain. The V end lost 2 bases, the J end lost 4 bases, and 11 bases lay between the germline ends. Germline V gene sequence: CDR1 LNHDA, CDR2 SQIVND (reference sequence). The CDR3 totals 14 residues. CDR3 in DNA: TGTGCCAGTAGTATATCGCGCTGGGGCACTGAAGCTTTCTTT. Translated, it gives CASSISRWGTEAFF.

The CDR3 bases are TGTGCCAGCAGTGGAAACCGGGACACGGTCGCTTACGAGCAGTACTTC. Amino acid sequence: CASSGNRDTVAYEQYF. This sequence joins TRBV6-1 and TRBJ2-7, with a weak D call TRBD1 (6 bases). The CDR3 consists of 16 residues. From germline, CDR1 is MNHNS and CDR2 SASEGT. V dropped 4 bases and J dropped 4 bases, with 20 bases sitting between them.

DNA of the CDR3: TGTGCCAGCAGCTCGTTGGGAGGGGGCTTTGAGACCCAGTACTTC. Translated: CASSSLGGGFETQYF. This chain links TRBV11-1 with TRBJ2-5, with D perhaps being TRBD1 or TRBD2 (7 bases each). The V gene lost 4 bases and the J gene lost 5 bases, with 17 bases spanning the gap. The CDR3 totals 15 residues. The germline gives CDR1 SGHAT, CDR2 FQDESV (reference sequence).

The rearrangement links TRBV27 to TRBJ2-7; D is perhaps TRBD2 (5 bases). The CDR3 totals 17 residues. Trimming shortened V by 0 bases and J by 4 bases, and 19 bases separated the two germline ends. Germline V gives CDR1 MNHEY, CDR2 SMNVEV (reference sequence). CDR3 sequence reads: CASSLSWGEADLYEQYF. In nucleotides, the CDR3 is TGTGCCAGCAGTTTATCCTGGGGAGAGGCGGACCTTTACGAGCAGTACTTC.

The DNA for the CDR3 is TGTGCCAGCAGTGTCTTACAACGGTCGGAAGAGACCCAGTACTTC. Residues: CASSVLQRSEETQYF. The chain uses TRBV6-5 and TRBJ2-5; no reliable D call. V was clipped by 5 bases and J by 3 bases, with 16 bases between them. Germline CDR1 is MNHEY and CDR2 is SVGAGI. This CDR3 has 15 residues.

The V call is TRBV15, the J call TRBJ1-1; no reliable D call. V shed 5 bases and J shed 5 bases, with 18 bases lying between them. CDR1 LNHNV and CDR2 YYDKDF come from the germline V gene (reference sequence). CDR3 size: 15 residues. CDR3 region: CATSPDLSGRTEAFF. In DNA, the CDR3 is TGTGCCACCAGCCCCGACCTTTCGGGCCGTACTGAAGCTTTCTTT. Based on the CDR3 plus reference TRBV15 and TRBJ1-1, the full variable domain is DAMVIQNPRYQVTQFGKPVTLSCSQTLNHNVMYWYQQKSSQAPKLLFHYYDKDFNNEADTPDNFQSRRPNTSFCFLDIRSPGLGDTAMYLCATSPDLSGRTEAFFGQGTRLTVV.

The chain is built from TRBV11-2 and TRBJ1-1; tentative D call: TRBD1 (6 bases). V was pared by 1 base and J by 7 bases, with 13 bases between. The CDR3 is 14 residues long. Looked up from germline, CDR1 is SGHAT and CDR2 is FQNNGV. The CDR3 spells CASSLVGAGVEAFF. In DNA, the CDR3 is TGTGCCAGCAGCTTAGTGGGAGCAGGGGTTGAAGCTTTCTTT.

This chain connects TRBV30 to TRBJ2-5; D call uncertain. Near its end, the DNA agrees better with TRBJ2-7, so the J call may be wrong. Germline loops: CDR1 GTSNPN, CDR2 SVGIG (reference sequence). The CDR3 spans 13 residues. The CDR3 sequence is CAWSVSPPGEQYF. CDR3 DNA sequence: TGTGCCTGGAGTGTTAGCCCTCCAGGCGAGCAGTACTTC.